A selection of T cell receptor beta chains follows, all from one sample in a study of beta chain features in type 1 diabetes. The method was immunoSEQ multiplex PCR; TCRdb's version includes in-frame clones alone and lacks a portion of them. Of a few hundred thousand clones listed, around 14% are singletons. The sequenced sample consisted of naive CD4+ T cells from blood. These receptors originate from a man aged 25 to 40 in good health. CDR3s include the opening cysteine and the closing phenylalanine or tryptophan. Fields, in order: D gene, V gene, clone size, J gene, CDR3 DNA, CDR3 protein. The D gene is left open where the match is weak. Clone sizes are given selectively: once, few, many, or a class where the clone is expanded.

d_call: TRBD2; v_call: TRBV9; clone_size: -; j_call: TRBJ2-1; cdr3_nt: TGTGCCAGCAGCGCGGCAGGGGGACTAGCGGGAGAGGAGCAGTTCTTC; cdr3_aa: CASSAAGGLAGEEQFF
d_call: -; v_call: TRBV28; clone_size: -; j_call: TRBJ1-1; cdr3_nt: TGTGCCAGCAGTTTGTTGGCGCGTACTTACACTGAAGCTTTCTTT; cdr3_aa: CASSLLARTYTEAFF
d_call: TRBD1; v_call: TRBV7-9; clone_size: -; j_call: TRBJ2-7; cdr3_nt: TGTGCCAGCAGCAGAGGGACAGGGGATCCCTACGAGCAGTACTTC; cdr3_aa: CASSRGTGDPYEQYF
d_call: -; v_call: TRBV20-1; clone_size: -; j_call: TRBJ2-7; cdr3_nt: TGCAGTGCTAGAATAGGGGAGCAGTACTTC; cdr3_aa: CSARIGEQYF
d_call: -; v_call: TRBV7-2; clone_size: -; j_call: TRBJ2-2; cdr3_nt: TGTGCCAGCAGCTTAGCAGGGACCGGTAACACCGGGGAGCTGTTTTTT; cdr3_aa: CASSLAGTGNTGELFF
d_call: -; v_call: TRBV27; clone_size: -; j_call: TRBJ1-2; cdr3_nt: TGTGCCAGTGGGAGGCGTGAGAACTATGGCTACACCTTC; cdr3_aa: CASGRRENYGYTF
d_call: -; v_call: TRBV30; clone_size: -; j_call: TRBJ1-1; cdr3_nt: TGTGCCTGGAGTAAAAGAACGAACACTGAAGCTTTCTTT; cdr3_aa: CAWSKRTNTEAFF
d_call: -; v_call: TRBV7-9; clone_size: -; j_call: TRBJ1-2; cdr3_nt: TGTGCCAGCAGCTTAGACAGCAACTATGGCTACACCTTC; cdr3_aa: CASSLDSNYGYTF
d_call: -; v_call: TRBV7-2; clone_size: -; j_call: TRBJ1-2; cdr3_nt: TGTGCCAGCAGCCCCGAGATTAGCTATGGCTACACCTTC; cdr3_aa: CASSPEISYGYTF
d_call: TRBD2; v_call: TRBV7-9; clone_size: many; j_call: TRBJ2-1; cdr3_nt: TGTGCCAGCAGCCAAACTAGCGGAGGACGCAATGAGCAGTTCTTC; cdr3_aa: CASSQTSGGRNEQFF
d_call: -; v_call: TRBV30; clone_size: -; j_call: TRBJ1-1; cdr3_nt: TGTGCCTGGAGTGTAGGGTCTGAAGCTTTCTTT; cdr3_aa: CAWSVGSEAFF
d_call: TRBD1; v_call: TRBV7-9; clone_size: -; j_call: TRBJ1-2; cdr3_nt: TGTGCCAGCAGCCGCGACAGGGCCTATGGCTACACCTTC; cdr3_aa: CASSRDRAYGYTF
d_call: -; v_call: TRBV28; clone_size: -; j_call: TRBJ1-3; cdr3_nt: TGTGCCAGCAGTTCCGCCCTAGGCACCATATATTTT; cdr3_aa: CASSSALGTIYF
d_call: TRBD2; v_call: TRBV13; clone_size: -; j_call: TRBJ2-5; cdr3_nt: TGTGCCAGCAGCTCAAGACCAGGACTAGCGGAGACCCAGTACTTC; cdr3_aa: CASSSRPGLAETQYF
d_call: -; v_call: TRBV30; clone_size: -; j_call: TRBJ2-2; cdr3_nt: TGTGCCTGGAGACAGTTAGTTAACACCGGGGAGCTGTTTTTT; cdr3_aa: CAWRQLVNTGELFF
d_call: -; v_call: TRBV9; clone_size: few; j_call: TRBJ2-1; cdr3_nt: TGTGCCAGCAGCGTAGAGCCCTTAAGCTCCTACAATGAGCAGTTCTTC; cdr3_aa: CASSVEPLSSYNEQFF
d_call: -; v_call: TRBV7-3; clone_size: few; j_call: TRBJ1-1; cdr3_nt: TGTGCCAGCAGCCCCCAGGGTGGCACTGAAGCTTTCTTT; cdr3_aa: CASSPQGGTEAFF